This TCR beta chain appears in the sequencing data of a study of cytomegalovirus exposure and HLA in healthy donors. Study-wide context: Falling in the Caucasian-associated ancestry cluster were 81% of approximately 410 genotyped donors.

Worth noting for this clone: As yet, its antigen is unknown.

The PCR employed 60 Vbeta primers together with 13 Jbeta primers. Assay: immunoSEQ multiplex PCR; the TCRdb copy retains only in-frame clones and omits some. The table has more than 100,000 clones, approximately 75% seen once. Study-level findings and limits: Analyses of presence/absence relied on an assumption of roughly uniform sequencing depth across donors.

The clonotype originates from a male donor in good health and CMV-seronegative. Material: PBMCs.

CDR3 in DNA: TGTGCCAGCAGTTTCTCCTCCGGGGGGCTGGACTCCTACAATGAGCAGTTCTTC. It yields the protein CASSFSSGGLDSYNEQFF. J is TRBJ2-1 and V is TRBV27; D may be TRBD2 (7 bases). This CDR3 has 18 residues. V gave up 3 bases and J gave up 0 bases, with 18 bases separating them. CDR1 is MNHEY, CDR2 SMNVEV, per germline (reference sequence).